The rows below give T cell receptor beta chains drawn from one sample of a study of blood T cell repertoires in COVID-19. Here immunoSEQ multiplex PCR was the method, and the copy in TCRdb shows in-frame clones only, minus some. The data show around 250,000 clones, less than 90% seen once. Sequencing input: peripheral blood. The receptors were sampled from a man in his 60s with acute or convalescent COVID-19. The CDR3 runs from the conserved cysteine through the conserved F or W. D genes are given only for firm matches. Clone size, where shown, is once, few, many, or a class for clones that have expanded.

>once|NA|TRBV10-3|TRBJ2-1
TGTGCCATTCAGGGTAGCTCCTACAATGAGCAGTTCTTC
CAIQGSSYNEQFF
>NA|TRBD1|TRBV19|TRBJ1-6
TGTGCCAGTAGTACACAGGGGGCGAAGAATTCACCCCTCCACTTT
CASSTQGAKNSPLHF
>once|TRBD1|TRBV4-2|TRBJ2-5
TGTGCCAGCAGCCAGCTTGCCGGGACAGGGTACCAAGAGACCCAGTACTTC
CASSQLAGTGYQETQYF
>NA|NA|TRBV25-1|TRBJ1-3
TGTGCCAGCAGTGAATCTCGGAGCCTCTCTGGAAACACCATATATTTT
CASSESRSLSGNTIYF
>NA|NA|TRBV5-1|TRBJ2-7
TGCGCCAGCAGCTTGCTAGGGGGAACCTACGAGCAGTACTTC
CASSLLGGTYEQYF
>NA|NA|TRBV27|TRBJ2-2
TGTGCCAGCAGTTTACTAACCGGGGAGCTGTTTTTT
CASSLLTGELFF
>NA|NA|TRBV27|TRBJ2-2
TGTGCCAGCAGTGAGGCGTCGCGACTGAACACCGGGGAGCTGTTTTTT
CASSEASRLNTGELFF
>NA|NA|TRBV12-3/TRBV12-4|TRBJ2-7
TGTGCCAGCAGGCGGGGCTTAAACTACGAGCAGTACTTC
CASRRGLNYEQYF
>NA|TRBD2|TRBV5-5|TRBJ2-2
TGTGCCAGCAGCTCCCTAATCCTAGCGGGAGTCTCCACCGGGGAGCTGTTTTTT
CASSSLILAGVSTGELFF
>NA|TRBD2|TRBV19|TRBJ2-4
TGTGCCAGCCGGGAGGGCAGGGGCAATCTAGCCAAAAACATTCAGTACTTC
CASREGRGNLAKNIQYF
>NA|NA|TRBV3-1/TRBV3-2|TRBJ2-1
TGTGCCAGCAGCCAACAGGGGAGCAATGAGCAGTTCTTC
CASSQQGSNEQFF
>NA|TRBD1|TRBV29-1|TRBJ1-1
TGCAGCGCCGCGTTTCAGGGGGACACTGAAGCTTTCTTT
CSAAFQGDTEAFF
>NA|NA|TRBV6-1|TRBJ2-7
TGTGCCAGCAGTGATTTACAGGTGACCTCCTACGAGCAGTACTTC
CASSDLQVTSYEQYF
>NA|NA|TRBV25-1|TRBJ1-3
TGTGCCACCGCCCGGACAGATTGGTCCTCTGGAAACACCATATATTTT
CATARTDWSSGNTIYF
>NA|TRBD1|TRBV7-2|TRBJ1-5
TGTGCCAGCAGCTTGGACAGGGCAGATCAGCCCCAGCATTTT
CASSLDRADQPQHF
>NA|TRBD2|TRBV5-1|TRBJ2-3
TGCGCCAGCAGCTTGGGGCTAGCGGTCACAGATACGCAGTATTTT
CASSLGLAVTDTQYF
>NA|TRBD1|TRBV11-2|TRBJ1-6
TGTGCCAGCAGCTCCGACAGGGTTTCACCCCTCCACTTT
CASSSDRVSPLHF
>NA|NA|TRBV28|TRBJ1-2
TGTGCCAGCAGTCAACACCCTAACTATGGCTACACCTTC
CASSQHPNYGYTF
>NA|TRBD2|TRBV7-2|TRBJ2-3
TGTGCCAGCAGCTTATTCCCCTCGCGGGAGGGCGCAGATACGCAGTATTTT
CASSLFPSREGADTQYF